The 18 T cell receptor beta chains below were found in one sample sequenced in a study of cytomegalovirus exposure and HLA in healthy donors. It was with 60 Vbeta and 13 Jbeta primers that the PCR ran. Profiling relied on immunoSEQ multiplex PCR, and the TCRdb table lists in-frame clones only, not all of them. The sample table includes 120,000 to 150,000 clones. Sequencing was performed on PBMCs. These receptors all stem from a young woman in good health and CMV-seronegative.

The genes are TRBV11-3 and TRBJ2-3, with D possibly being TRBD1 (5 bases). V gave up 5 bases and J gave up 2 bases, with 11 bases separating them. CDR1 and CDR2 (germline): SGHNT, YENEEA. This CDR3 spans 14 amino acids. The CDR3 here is CASSTYRFTDTQYF. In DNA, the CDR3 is TGTGCCAGCAGCACCTACAGGTTCACAGATACGCAGTATTTT.

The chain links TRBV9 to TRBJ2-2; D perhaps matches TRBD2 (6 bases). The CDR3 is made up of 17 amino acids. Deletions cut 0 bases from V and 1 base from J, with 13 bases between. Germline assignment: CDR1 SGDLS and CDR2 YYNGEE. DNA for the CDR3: TGTGCCAGCAGCGTAGTTGGATGGCGGGGGAACACCGGGGAGCTGTTTTTT. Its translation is CASSVVGWRGNTGELFF.

CDR3 residues: CASSQTGTGGTEAFF. CDR3 sequence (DNA): TGTGCCAGTAGTCAAACCGGGACAGGCGGCACTGAAGCTTTCTTT. This chain connects TRBV19 to TRBJ1-1; TRBD1 matches at 8 bases. Germline V gene data show CDR1 as LNHDA and CDR2 as SQIVND (reference sequence). V dropped 5 bases and J dropped 4; count of bases not matched to a gene: 9. The CDR3 loop spans 15 amino acids.

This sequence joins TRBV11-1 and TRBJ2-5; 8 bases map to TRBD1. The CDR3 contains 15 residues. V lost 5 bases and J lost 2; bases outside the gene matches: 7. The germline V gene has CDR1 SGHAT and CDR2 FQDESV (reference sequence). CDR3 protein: CASSLQTGGQETQYF. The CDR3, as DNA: TGTGCCAGCAGCCTTCAAACAGGGGGACAAGAGACCCAGTACTTC. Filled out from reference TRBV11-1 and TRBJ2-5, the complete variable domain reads EAEVAQSPRYKITEKSQAVAFWCDPISGHATLYWYRQILGQGPELLVQFQDESVVDDSQLPKDRFSAERLKGVDSTLKIQPAELGDSAMYLCASSLQTGGQETQYFGPGTRLLVL.

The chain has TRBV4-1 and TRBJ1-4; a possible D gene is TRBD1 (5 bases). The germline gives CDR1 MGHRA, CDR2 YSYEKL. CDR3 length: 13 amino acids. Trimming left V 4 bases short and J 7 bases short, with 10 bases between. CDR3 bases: TGCGCCAGCAGCCTCACAAGGGGTGAAAAACTGTTTTTT. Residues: CASSLTRGEKLFF.

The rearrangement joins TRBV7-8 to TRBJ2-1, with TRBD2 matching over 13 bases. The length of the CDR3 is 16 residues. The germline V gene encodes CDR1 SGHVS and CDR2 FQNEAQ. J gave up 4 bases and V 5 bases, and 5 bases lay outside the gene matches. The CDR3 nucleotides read TGTGCCAGCAGCATTAGGACTAGCGGGGGTTACAATGAGCAGTTCTTC. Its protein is CASSIRTSGGYNEQFF.

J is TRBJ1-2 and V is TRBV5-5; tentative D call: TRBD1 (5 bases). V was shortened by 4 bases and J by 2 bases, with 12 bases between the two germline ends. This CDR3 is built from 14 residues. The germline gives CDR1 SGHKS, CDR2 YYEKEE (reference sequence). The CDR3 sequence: CASSQRQKNYGYTF. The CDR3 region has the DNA TGTGCCAGCAGCCAAAGACAGAAGAACTATGGCTACACCTTC. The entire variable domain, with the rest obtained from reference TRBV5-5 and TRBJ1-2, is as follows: DAGVTQSPTHLIKTRGQQVTLRCSPISGHKSVSWYQQVLGQGPQFIFQYYEKEERGRGNFPDRFSARQFPNYSSELNVNALLLGDSALYLCASSQRQKNYGYTFGSGTRLTVV.

CDR3 region: CASRPLLTAEAFF. The CDR3 coding sequence is TGTGCCAGCAGACCCCTACTCACAGCTGAAGCTTTCTTT. The J gene is TRBJ1-1, the V gene TRBV6-5; D not certain. There are 13 residues in the CDR3. Germline-derived CDR1 and CDR2 are MNHEY and SVGAGI. The germline V and J ends were trimmed by 6 bases and 6 bases, with 14 bases remaining between them.

The CDR3 bases are TGTGCCTGGGACACAGGGGGACAGAAAAAACTGTTTTTT. It codes for CAWDTGGQKKLFF. The chain employs TRBV30 and TRBJ1-4; 8 bases are shared with TRBD1. This CDR3 has 13 residues. J was trimmed by 9 bases and V by 5 bases; bases with no gene match: 8. Germline V gene sequence: CDR1 GTSNPN, CDR2 SVGIG (reference sequence).

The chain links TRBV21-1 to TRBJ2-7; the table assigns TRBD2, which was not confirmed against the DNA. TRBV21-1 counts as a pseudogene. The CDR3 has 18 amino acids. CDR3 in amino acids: CASSSDQGLADILYEQYF. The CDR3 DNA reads TGTGCCAGCAGCAGCGACCAGGGACTAGCGGATATCTTATACGAGCAGTACTTC.

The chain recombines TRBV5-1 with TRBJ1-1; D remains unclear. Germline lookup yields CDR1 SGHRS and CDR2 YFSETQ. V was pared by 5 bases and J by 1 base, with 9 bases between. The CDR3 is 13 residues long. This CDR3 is CASRLGENTEAFF. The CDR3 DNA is TGCGCCAGCAGGCTGGGAGAGAACACTGAAGCTTTCTTT.

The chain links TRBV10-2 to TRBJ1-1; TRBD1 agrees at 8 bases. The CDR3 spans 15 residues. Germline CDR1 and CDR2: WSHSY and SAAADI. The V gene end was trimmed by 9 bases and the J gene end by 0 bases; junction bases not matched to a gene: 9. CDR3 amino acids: CASLRDRYMNTEAFF. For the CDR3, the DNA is TGCGCCAGTCTACGGGACAGGTACATGAACACTGAAGCTTTCTTT.

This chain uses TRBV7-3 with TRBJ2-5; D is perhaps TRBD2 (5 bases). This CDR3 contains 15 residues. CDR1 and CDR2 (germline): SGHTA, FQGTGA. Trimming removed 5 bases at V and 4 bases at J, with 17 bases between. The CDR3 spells CASSPGSSGLETQYF. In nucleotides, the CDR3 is TGTGCCAGCAGCCCGGGCTCGAGCGGCCTAGAGACCCAGTACTTC.

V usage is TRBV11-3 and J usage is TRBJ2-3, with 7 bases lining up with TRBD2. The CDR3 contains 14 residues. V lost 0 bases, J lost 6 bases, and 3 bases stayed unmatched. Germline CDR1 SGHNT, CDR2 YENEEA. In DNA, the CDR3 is TGTGCCAGCAGCTTAGAGGCGGGAGTGGATACGCAGTATTTT. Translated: CASSLEAGVDTQYF.

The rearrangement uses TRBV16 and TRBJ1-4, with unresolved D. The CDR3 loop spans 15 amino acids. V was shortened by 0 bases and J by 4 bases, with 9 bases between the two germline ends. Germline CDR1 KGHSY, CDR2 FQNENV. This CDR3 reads CASSQSGDINEKLFF. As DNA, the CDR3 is TGTGCCAGCAGCCAATCGGGCGACATTAATGAAAAACTGTTTTTT. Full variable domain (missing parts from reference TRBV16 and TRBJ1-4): GEEVAQTPKHLVRGEGQKAKLYCAPIKGHSYVFWYQQVLKNEFKFLISFQNENVFDETGMPKERFSAKCLPNSPCSLEIQATKLEDSAVYFCASSQSGDINEKLFFGSGTQLSVL.

CDR3 DNA sequence: TGTGCCAGTAGTATCTGGCTAGCCGAAGAGCAGTACTTC. Its translation is CASSIWLAEEQYF. J is TRBJ2-7 and V is TRBV19, with D perhaps matching TRBD2 (5 bases). CDR1 and CDR2 (germline): LNHDA, SQIVND (reference sequence). This CDR3 comprises 13 residues. V was pared by 3 bases and J by 7 bases, with 13 bases between.

CDR3 in DNA: TGTGCCAGCAGCCCCGGGAGTCAGTCCTACGAGCAGTACTTC. Encoded protein: CASSPGSQSYEQYF. The chain combines TRBV7-7 with TRBJ2-7, with D possibly being TRBD2 (6 bases). CDR3 length: 14 amino acids. With 5 bases removed from V and 1 base from J, the gap between germline ends came to 12 bases. CDR1 and CDR2 (germline): SSHAT, FNYEAQ (reference sequence).

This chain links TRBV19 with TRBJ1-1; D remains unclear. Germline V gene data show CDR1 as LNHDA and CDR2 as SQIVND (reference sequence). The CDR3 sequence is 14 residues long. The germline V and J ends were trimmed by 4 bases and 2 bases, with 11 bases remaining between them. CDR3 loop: CASSSQISNTEAFF. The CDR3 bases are TGTGCCAGTAGTAGCCAGATCTCTAACACTGAAGCTTTCTTT.